The T cell receptor beta chain under discussion was sequenced for a study of blood T cell repertoires in COVID-19. For the study at large: There were acute and convalescent COVID-19 samples, and they came from the United States, Italy and Spain.

CDR1 is SGHRS, CDR2 YFSETQ, per germline. Trimming left V 0 bases short and J 4 bases short, with 13 bases between. The length of the CDR3 is 15 residues. Per the original data handling: Amplified reference gene primers provided the basis for estimating nucleated cell counts. TCRdb's copy holds only in-frame clones and misses some; the assay was immunoSEQ multiplex PCR. V, J and clone size were drawn from that table, and D and trimming were deduced from the DNA. The sample records fewer than 250,000 clones, less than 90% being singletons. The chain links TRBV5-1 to TRBJ2-5; weak D call: TRBD2 (5 bases). The TCR sequence derives from a woman in her 70s with acute or convalescent COVID-19. Sequenced input: peripheral blood. Here the CDR3 reads CASSLAGMLGETQYF. The CDR3 nucleotides read TGCGCCAGCAGCTTGGCCGGGATGTTGGGAGAGACCCAGTACTTC.